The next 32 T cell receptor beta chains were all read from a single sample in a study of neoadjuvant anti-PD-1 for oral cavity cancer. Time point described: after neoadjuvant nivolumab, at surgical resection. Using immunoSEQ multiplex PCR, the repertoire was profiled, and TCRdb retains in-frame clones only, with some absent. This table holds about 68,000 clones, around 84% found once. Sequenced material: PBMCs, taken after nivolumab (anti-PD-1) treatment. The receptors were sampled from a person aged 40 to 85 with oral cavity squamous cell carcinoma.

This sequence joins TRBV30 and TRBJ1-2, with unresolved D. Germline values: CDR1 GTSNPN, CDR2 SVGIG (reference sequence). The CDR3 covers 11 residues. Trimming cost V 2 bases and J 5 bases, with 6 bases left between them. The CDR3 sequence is CAWSWGYGYTF. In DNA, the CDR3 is TGTGCCTGGAGTTGGGGTTATGGCTACACCTTC.

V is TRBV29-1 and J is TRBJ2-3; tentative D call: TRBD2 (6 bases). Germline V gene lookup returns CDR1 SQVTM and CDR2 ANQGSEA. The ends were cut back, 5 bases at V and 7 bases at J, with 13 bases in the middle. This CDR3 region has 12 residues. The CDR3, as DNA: TGCAGCGTTCAGACTAGTCTGAATACGCAGTATTTT. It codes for CSVQTSLNTQYF.

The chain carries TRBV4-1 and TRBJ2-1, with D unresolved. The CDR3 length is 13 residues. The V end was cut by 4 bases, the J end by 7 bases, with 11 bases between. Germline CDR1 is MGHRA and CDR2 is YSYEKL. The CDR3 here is CASSRMEWNEQFF. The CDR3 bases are TGCGCCAGCAGCCGCATGGAGTGGAATGAGCAGTTCTTC.

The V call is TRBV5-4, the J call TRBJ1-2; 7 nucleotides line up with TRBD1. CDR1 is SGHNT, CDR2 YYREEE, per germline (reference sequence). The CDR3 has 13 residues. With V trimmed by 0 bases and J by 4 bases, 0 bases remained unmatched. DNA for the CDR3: TGTGCCAGCAGCTTGGGGACAGGCTATGGCTACACCTTC. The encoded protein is CASSLGTGYGYTF.

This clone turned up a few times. The DNA for the CDR3 is TGTGCCTGGAGCCCGAGGGGCAGGTATAGCAATCAGCCCCAGCATTTT. It codes for CAWSPRGRYSNQPQHF. The chain combines TRBV30 with TRBJ1-5, with D possibly TRBD1 on 5 matching bases. Trimming removed 3 bases from V and 0 bases from J, with 15 bases in between. CDR1 and CDR2 (germline): GTSNPN, SVGIG (reference sequence). The CDR3 has 16 residues. Supplemented by reference TRBV30 and TRBJ1-5, the full variable domain reads SQTIHQWPATLVQPVGSPLSLECTVEGTSNPNLYWYRQAAGRGLQLLFYSVGIGQISSEVPQNLSASRPQDRQFILSSKKLLLSDSGFYLCAWSPRGRYSNQPQHFGDGTRLSIL.

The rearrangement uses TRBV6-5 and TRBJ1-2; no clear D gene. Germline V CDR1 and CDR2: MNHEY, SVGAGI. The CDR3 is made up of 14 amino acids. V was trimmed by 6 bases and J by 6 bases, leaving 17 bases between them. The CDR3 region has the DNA TGTGCCAGCAGCCTCGAACAAGGGTTGGATGGCTACACCTTC. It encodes CASSLEQGLDGYTF.

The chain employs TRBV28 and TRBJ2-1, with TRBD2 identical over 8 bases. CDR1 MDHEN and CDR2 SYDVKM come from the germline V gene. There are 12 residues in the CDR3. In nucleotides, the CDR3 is TGTGCTTTAGCGGGACAATCGGATGAGCAGTTCTTC. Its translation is CALAGQSDEQFF.

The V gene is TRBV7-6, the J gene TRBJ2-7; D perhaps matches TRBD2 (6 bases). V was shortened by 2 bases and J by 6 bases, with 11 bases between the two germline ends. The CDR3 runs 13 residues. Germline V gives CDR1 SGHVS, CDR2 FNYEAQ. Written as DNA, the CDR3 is TGTGCCAGCAGCTTATTCGGGAGCGCCGAGCAGTACTTC. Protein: CASSLFGSAEQYF.

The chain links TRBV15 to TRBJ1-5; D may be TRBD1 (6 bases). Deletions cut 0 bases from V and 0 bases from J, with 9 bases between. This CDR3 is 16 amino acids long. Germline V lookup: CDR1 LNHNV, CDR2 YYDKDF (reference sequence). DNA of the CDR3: TGTGCCACCAGCAGAGAAGGGGGGGGTAGCAATCAGCCCCAGCATTTT. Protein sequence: CATSREGGGSNQPQHF.

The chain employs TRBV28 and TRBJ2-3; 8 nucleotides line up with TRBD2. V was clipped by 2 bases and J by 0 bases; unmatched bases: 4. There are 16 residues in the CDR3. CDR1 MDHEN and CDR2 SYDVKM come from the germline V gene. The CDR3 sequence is CASSLPSGPSTDTQYF. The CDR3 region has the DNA TGTGCCAGCAGTTTACCTAGCGGGCCTAGCACAGATACGCAGTATTTT. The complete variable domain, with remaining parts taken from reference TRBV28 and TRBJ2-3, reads DVKVTQSSRYLVKRTGEKVFLECVQDMDHENMFWYRQDPGLGLRLIYFSYDVKMKEKGDIPEGYSVSREKKERFSLILESASTNQTSMYLCASSLPSGPSTDTQYFGPGTRLTVL.

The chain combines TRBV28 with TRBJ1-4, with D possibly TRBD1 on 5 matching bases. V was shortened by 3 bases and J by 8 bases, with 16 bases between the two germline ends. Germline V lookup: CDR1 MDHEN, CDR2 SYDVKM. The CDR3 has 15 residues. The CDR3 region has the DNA TGTGCCAGCAGTTTGATGGGACTCAACGGGGAAAAACTGTTTTTT. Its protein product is CASSLMGLNGEKLFF.

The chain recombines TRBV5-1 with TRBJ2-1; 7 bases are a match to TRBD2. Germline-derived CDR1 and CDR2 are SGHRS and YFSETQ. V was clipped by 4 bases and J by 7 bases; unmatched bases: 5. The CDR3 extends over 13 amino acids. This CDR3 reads CASSPGLVNEQFF. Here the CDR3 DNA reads TGCGCCAGCAGCCCTGGACTAGTGAATGAGCAGTTCTTC.

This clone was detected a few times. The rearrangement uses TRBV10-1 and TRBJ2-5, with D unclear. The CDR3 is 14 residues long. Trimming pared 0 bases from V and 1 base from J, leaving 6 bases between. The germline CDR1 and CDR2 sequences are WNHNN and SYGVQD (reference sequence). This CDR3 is CASSESGFQETQYF. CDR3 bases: TGCGCCAGCAGTGAGTCGGGGTTCCAAGAGACCCAGTACTTC.

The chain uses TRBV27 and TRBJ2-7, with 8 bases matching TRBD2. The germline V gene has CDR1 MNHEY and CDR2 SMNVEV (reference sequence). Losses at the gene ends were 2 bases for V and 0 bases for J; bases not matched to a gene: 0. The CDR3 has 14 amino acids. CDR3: CASSLREGSYEQYF. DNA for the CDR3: TGTGCCAGCAGTTTACGGGAGGGCTCCTACGAGCAGTACTTC.

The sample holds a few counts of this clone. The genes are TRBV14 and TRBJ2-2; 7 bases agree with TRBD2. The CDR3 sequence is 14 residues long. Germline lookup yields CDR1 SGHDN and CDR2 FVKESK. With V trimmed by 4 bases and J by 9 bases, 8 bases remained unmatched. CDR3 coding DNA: TGTGCCAGCAGCCGTAGCGGGTCAGGAAGGGAGCTGTTTTTT. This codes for CASSRSGSGRELFF.

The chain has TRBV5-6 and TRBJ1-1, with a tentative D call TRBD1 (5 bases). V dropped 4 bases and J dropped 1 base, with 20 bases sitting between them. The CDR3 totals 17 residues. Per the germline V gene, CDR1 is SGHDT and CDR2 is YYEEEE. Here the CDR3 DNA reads TGTGCCAGCAGCCGACTTCCAATTTTGACAGAGAACACTGAAGCTTTCTTT. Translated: CASSRLPILTENTEAFF. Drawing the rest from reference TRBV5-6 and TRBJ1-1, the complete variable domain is DAGVTQSPTHLIKTRGQQVTLRCSPKSGHDTVSWYQQALGQGPQFIFQYYEEEERQRGNFPDRFSGHQFPNYSSELNVNALLLGDSALYLCASSRLPILTENTEAFFGQGTRLTVV.

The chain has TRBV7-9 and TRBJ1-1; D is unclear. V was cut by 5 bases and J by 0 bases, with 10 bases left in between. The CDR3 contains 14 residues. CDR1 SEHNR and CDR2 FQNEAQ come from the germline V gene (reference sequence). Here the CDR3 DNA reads TGTGCCAGCAGCCAAATAGGCGTGAACACTGAAGCTTTCTTT. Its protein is CASSQIGVNTEAFF.

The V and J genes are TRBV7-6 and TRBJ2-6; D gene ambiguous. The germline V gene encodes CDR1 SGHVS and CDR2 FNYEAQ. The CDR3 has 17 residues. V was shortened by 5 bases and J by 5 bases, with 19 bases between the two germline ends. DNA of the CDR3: TGTGCCAGCAGCGTAGGGTTCTCACAAAGTCGGGCCAACGTCCTGACTTTC. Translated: CASSVGFSQSRANVLTF.

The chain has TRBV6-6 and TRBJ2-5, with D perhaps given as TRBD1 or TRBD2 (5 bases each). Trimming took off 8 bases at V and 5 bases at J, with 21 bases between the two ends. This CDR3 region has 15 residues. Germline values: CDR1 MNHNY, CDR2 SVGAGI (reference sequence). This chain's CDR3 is CASRLGPGSGETQYF. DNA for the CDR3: TGTGCCAGCCGACTGGGACCCGGATCGGGGGAGACCCAGTACTTC.

CDR3 sequence (DNA): TGTGCCAGTAGTCTAACCGGGACAGGGGTCAAGGATACGCAGTATTTT. Its protein product is CASSLTGTGVKDTQYF. The chain combines TRBV19 with TRBJ2-3, with 10 positions matching TRBD1. The V and J ends lost 5 bases and 6 bases, in that order; junction bases with no gene match: 11. The germline V gene encodes CDR1 LNHDA and CDR2 SQIVND (reference sequence). The CDR3 consists of 16 residues.

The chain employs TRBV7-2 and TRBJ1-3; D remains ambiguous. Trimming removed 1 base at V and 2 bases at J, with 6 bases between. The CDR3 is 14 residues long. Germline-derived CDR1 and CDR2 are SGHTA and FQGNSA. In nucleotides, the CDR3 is TGTGCCAGCAGCTTAGAGGTCGCTGGAAACACCATATATTTT. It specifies CASSLEVAGNTIYF.

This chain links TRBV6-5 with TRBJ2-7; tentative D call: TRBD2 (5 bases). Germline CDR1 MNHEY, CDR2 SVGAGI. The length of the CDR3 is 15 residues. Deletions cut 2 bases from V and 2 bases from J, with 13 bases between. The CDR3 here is CASSYRESGPYEQYF. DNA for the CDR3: TGTGCCAGCAGTTACAGGGAAAGCGGACCCTACGAGCAGTACTTC.

The CDR3 bases are TGTGCCAGCAGCGAGACCCATAGCGGGTTGGGCAATGAGCAGTTCTTC. Translated: CASSETHSGLGNEQFF. The chain is built from TRBV11-3 and TRBJ2-1; TRBD2 matches at 7 bases. The CDR3 has 16 residues. CDR1 and CDR2 from the germline V gene are SGHNT and YENEEA. Trimming at V came to 5 bases and at J to 6 bases, leaving 13 bases not matched to a gene.

The CDR3 region is CASSLEGISGELFF. The CDR3 region has the DNA TGTGCCAGCAGCTTAGAGGGGATCTCCGGGGAGCTGTTTTTT. The rearrangement uses TRBV11-2 and TRBJ2-2; no reliable D call. The V gene lost 0 bases and the J gene lost 6 bases, with 8 bases spanning the gap. CDR3 length: 14 amino acids. The germline V gene has CDR1 SGHAT and CDR2 FQNNGV.

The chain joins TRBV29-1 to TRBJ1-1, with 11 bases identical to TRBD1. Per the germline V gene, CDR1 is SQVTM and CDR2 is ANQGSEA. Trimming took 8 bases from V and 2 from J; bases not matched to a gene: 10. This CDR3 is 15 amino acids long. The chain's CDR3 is CSSRIGTGGNTEAFF. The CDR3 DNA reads TGCAGCTCTAGGATCGGGACAGGGGGAAACACTGAAGCTTTCTTT. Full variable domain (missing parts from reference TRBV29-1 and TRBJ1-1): SAVISQKPSRDICQRGTSLTIQCQVDSQVTMMFWYRQQPGQSLTLIATANQGSEATYESGFVIDKFPISRPNLTFSTLTVSNMSPEDSSIYLCSSRIGTGGNTEAFFGQGTRLTVV.

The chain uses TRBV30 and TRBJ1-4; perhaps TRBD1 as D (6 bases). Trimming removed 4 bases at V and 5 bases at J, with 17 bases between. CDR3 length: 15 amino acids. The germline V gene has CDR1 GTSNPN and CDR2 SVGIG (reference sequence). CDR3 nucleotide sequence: TGTGCCTGGACCCTCTTAGGGGGGCGGAATGAAAAACTGTTTTTT. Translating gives CAWTLLGGRNEKLFF.

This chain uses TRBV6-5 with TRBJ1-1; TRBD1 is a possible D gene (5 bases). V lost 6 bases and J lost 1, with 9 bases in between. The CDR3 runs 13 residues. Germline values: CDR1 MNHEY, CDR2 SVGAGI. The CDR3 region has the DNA TGTGCCAGCAGGCGGGGGACGAACACTGAAGCTTTCTTT. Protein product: CASRRGTNTEAFF.

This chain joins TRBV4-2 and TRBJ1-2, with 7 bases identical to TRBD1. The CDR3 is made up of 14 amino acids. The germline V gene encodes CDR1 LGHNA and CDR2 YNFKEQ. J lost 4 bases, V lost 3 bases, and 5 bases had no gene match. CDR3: CASSQDRRSYGYTF. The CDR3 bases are TGTGCCAGCAGCCAGGACAGGAGGAGCTATGGCTACACCTTC.

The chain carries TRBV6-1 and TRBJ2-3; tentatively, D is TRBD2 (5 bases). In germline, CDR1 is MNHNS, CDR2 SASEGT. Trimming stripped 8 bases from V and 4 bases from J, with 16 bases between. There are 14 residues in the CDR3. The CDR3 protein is CASQWAGGADTQYF. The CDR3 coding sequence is TGTGCCAGCCAATGGGCGGGTGGGGCAGATACGCAGTATTTT.

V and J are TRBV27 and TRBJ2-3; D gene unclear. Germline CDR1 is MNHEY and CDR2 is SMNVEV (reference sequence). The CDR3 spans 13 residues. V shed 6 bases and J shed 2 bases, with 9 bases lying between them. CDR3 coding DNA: TGTGCCAGCAGAAAAGGGATCACAGATACGCAGTATTTT. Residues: CASRKGITDTQYF.

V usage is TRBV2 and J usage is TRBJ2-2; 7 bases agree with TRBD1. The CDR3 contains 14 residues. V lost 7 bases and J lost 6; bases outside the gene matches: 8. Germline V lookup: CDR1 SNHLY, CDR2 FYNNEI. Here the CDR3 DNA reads TGTGCCAGCAAGCCGGGACAGAGCGCCGGGGAGCTGTTTTTT. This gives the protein CASKPGQSAGELFF. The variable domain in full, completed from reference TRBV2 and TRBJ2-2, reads EPEVTQTPSHQVTQMGQEVILRCVPISNHLYFYWYRQILGQKVEFLVSFYNNEISEKSEIFDDQFSVERPDGSNFTLKIRSTKLEDSAMYFCASKPGQSAGELFFGEGSRLTVL.

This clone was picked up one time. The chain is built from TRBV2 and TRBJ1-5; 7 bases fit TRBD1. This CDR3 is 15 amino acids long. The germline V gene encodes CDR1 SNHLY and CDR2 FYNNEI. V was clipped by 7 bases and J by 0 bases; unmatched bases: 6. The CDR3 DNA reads TGTGCCAGCAAGAAAACAGGGGATAGCAATCAGCCCCAGCATTTT. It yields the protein CASKKTGDSNQPQHF.